The source of this T cell receptor (beta chain) is a study of shared clonotypes between healthy human individuals. Across the study: The cohort had two women and a few men, ages 18 to 49. Every donor yielded three CD4 naive, three CD4 memory, two CD8 naive and one CD8 memory plate.

This clone was picked up a small number of times. Assay runs were performed at deep level. Libraries were prepared by immunoSEQ multiplex PCR; TCRdb keeps only in-frame clonotypes and omits some of them. Altogether around 720,000 clones are present, roughly 73% being singletons, with the ten largest covering under 2%. The TCR sequence derives from a woman in her thirties in good health. Sequenced sample: memory CD4+ T cells sorted from blood. Documented subset: CD45RA-negative fraction.

The CDR3 region is CASSYGADGDTQYF. The DNA of the CDR3 is TGTGCCAGCAGTTACGGGGCCGACGGAGATACGCAGTATTTT. This rearrangement joins TRBV6-5 to TRBJ2-3; D may be TRBD1 (5 bases). This CDR3 is 14 amino acids long. CDR1 and CDR2 (germline): MNHEY, SVGAGI. Trimming took 2 bases from V and 5 from J, leaving 11 bases between them.